This T cell receptor (beta chain) was identified during a study of T cell responses to AZD1222 COVID-19 vaccine. In regard to this clone: No antigen is known for it.

Data came from immunoSEQ multiplex PCR; TCRdb stores just in-frame clones and leaves some out. The table lists about 88,000 clones, roughly 90% of them singletons. Study-wide results and caveats: Close to half of spike-specific TCRs reportedly recognize unmutated variant regions. Only five to seven individuals given AZD1222 were seropositive at baseline. Donors were mostly white British, more females; clonal diversity possibly underestimated.

The material was peripheral blood, obtained on day 0 of AZD1222 vaccination. The receptor was derived from an adult in good health.

The CDR3 sequence: CASSQEEVAGEHYEQYF. CDR3 nucleotide sequence: TGTGCCAGCAGCCAAGAGGAGGTAGCGGGGGAACACTACGAGCAGTACTTC. The rearrangement links TRBV4-2 to TRBJ2-7; TRBD2 agrees at 9 bases. CDR3 length: 17 amino acids. J was trimmed by 3 bases and V by 0 bases; bases with no gene match: 9. Looked up from germline, CDR1 is LGHNA and CDR2 is YNFKEQ.